This T cell receptor (beta chain) was profiled in a study of identical twins. This clonotype showed up just a few times. Its antigen is unidentified. Study-wide results and limits: Twin-shared out-of-frame alpha sequences were enriched for low generation probability. There was more out-of-frame TCR alpha sharing in monozygotic twins than models estimated.

Unique molecular identifiers were present on cDNA, and template switching added a universal primer site. TCRdb reprocessed the 5' RACE reads via MiXCR and lists one record per CDR3 protein. Altogether approximately 530,000 distinct CDR3 sequences are present, approximately 20% being singletons, with the ten largest covering approximately 0.48%. Trimming stripped 3 bases from V and 6 bases from J, with 21 bases between. The CDR3 sequence is 17 residues long. Germline assignment: CDR1 LNHNV and CDR2 YYDKDF (reference sequence). These data were also filed under a second study, of yellow fever vaccine responses in identical twins.

The receptor comes from a woman younger than 30 in good health. The sequenced sample consisted of CD4+ T cells sorted from blood. The chain combines TRBV15 with TRBJ2-1; D is possibly TRBD2 (6 bases). The chain's CDR3 is CATSSFGARTTINEQFF. The CDR3 nucleotides are TGTGCCACCAGCAGTTTCGGGGCCCGGACTACCATCAATGAGCAGTTCTTC.